The clone carrying this T cell receptor (beta chain) was recorded at least ten times. Its antigen is currently unknown. Germline CDR1 SQVTM, CDR2 ANQGSEA. Trimming removed 5 bases from V and 2 bases from J; junction bases left unmatched: 3. The CDR3 extends over 14 amino acids. These data belong to a study of CD8 T cells in ankylosing spondylitis. The authors made TCR beta libraries by quantitative 5'-RACE with molecular barcodes. TCRdb analysed the 5' RACE reads with MiXCR anew, one entry per CDR3 protein. Among under 250,000 distinct CDR3 sequences, roughly 8.2% were seen once, and the ten largest hold 4.8%. Study results and limitations: Characteristic of ankylosing spondylitis blood, it appeared, was a TCR beta motif comprising several highly homologous variants. Earlier work had already found some motif variants in reactive arthritis synovial fluid and blood. A CD8+ phenotype characterized the disease-linked clones, which were relatively rare in peripheral blood.

This TCR was recovered from a female donor with ankylosing spondylitis or in good health (not recorded which). The specimen was blood, either unsorted or a sorted T cell fraction (not recorded which). The chain joins TRBV29-1 to TRBJ1-3; the match to TRBD1 covers 10 bases. The CDR3 here is CSVRDRGTGNTIYF. The CDR3 nucleotides are TGCAGCGTTCGGGACAGGGGAACTGGAAACACCATATATTTT.